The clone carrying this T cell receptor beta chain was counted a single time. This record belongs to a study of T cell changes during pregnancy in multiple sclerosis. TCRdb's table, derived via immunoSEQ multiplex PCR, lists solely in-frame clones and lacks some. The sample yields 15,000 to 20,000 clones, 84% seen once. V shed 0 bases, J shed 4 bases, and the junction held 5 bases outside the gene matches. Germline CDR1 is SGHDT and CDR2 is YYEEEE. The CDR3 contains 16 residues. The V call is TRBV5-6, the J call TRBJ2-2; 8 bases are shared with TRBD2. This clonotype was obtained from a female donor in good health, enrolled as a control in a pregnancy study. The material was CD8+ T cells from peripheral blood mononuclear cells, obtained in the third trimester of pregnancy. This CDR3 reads CASSLEIAGSTGELFF. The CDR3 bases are TGTGCCAGCAGCTTGGAAATAGCGGGGAGCACCGGGGAGCTGTTTTTT.